This T cell receptor (beta chain) was sequenced during a study of T-cell memory formation after mild COVID-19. The table lists this clonotype with a few counts. TCRdb recomputed calls from the 5' RACE reads with MiXCR, one row per CDR3 protein. Altogether about 470,000 distinct CDR3 sequences are present, over 15% being singletons, with the ten largest covering 9% to 15%. Trimming removed 2 bases from V and 6 bases from J; junction bases left unmatched: 9. The germline gives CDR1 SGHTA, CDR2 FQGNSA. The CDR3 sequence is 16 residues long. Sequenced material: PBMCs or a T cell subset sorted from them (not recorded which). The rearrangement links TRBV7-2 to TRBJ2-5, with 10 bases that match TRBD2. The sequence was collected from an adult woman who had mild COVID-19 (a few samples of this study predate the infection). Cell type and time point are not known. The DNA for the CDR3 is TGTGCCAGCAGCTTAATTAATAGCGGGGGGTCGCAGACCCAGTACTTC. Protein: CASSLINSGGSQTQYF.